These T cell receptor beta chains were read from a single sample in a study of blood T cell repertoires in COVID-19. Measured with immunoSEQ multiplex PCR; TCRdb has only the in-frame clones, and not every one. Of around 460,000 clones detected, over 85% appear once; the ten largest clones hold 0.8% to 1%. Sequencing was performed on peripheral blood. The receptors were gathered from a man younger than 30 with COVID-19, enrolled during active disease. CDR3s include the opening cysteine and the closing phenylalanine or tryptophan. The D gene is left open where the match is weak. Only part of the rows carry a size: once, few, many, or a class if the clone is expanded.

j_gene: TRBJ2-2; abundance: -; v_gene: TRBV18; d_gene: TRBD2; CDR3aa: CASSRSLAGAGELFF; CDR3nt: TGTGCCAGCTCACGTTCACTAGCGGGAGCCGGGGAGCTGTTTTTT
j_gene: TRBJ2-1; abundance: once; v_gene: TRBV24-1; d_gene: -; CDR3aa: CATSVGRYSEQFF; CDR3nt: TGTGCCACCAGTGTGGGCCGGTACAGTGAGCAGTTCTTC
j_gene: TRBJ2-1; abundance: few; v_gene: TRBV18; d_gene: -; CDR3aa: CASSPLAQNNEQFF; CDR3nt: TGTGCCAGCTCACCCCTAGCGCAAAACAATGAGCAGTTCTTC
j_gene: TRBJ1-1; abundance: once; v_gene: TRBV19; d_gene: TRBD1; CDR3aa: CASKNAAQGVAPEAFF; CDR3nt: TGTGCCAGTAAAAACGCCGCGCAGGGGGTTGCCCCTGAAGCTTTCTTT
j_gene: TRBJ1-2; abundance: -; v_gene: TRBV3-1/TRBV3-2; d_gene: -; CDR3aa: CASTGRSNYGYTF; CDR3nt: TGTGCCAGCACAGGGCGCTCTAACTATGGCTACACCTTC
j_gene: TRBJ2-2; abundance: -; v_gene: TRBV5-1; d_gene: -; CDR3aa: CASSARPGLTNTGELFF; CDR3nt: TGCGCCAGCAGCGCAAGGCCGGGACTGACGAACACCGGGGAGCTGTTTTTT
j_gene: TRBJ2-7; abundance: -; v_gene: TRBV5-4; d_gene: TRBD2; CDR3aa: CASSPGLAYEQYF; CDR3nt: TGTGCCAGCAGCCCCGGACTAGCCTACGAGCAGTACTTC
j_gene: TRBJ2-7; abundance: -; v_gene: TRBV20-1; d_gene: TRBD2; CDR3aa: CSASSDGTSEQYF; CDR3nt: TGCAGTGCTAGTTCGGACGGGACTAGCGAGCAGTACTTC
j_gene: TRBJ2-2; abundance: -; v_gene: TRBV5-5; d_gene: -; CDR3aa: CASSLEPTNTGELFF; CDR3nt: TGTGCCAGCAGCTTGGAACCTACGAACACCGGGGAGCTGTTTTTT
j_gene: TRBJ1-6; abundance: -; v_gene: TRBV18; d_gene: TRBD1; CDR3aa: CASSPTRQGDSPLHF; CDR3nt: TGTGCCAGCTCACCCACGAGACAGGGGGATTCACCCCTCCACTTT
j_gene: TRBJ2-1; abundance: -; v_gene: TRBV27; d_gene: -; CDR3aa: CASSPRSGTDGYNEQFF; CDR3nt: TGTGCCAGCAGTCCAAGATCCGGGACTGATGGTTACAATGAGCAGTTCTTC
j_gene: TRBJ1-1; abundance: -; v_gene: TRBV12-3/TRBV12-4; d_gene: -; CDR3aa: CASARAMNTEAFF; CDR3nt: TGTGCCAGCGCCAGGGCCATGAACACTGAAGCTTTCTTT